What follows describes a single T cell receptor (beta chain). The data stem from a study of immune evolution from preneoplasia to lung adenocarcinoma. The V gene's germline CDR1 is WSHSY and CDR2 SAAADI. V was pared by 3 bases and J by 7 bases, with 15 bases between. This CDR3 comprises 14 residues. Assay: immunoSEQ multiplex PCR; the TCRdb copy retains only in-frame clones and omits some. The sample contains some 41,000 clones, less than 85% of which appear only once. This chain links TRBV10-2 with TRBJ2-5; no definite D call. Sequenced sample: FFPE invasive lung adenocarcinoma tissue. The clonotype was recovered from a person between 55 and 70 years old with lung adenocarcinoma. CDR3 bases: TGCGCCAGCAGTGAATTAGCTCAAAAGGGGACCCAGTACTTC. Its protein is CASSELAQKGTQYF.